The next 32 T cell receptor beta chains were all read from a single sample in a study of blood T cell repertoires in COVID-19. Sequencing was performed with immunoSEQ multiplex PCR; in TCRdb, only in-frame clones are kept and a portion is missing. The top ten hold roughly 1.1% of the sample, which has 300,000 or so clones, around four fifths seen once. Sequencing was performed on peripheral blood. These receptors were obtained from a woman aged 50 to 60 with acute or convalescent COVID-19.

V usage is TRBV28 and J usage is TRBJ2-5, with D perhaps TRBD1 (6 bases). Germline lookup yields CDR1 MDHEN and CDR2 SYDVKM. The CDR3 sequence is 14 residues long. The V end lost 7 bases, the J end lost 5 bases, and 17 bases lay between the germline ends. For the CDR3, the DNA is TGTGCCAGCAAAGGGGCAGGGCAGGGGGAGACCCAGTACTTC. Its translation: CASKGAGQGETQYF.

J is TRBJ1-4 and V is TRBV19; 9 nucleotides agree with TRBD1. Germline CDR1 is LNHDA and CDR2 is SQIVND (reference sequence). This CDR3 is 14 amino acids long. Germline trimming cut 4 bases from V and 7 bases from J; bases unmatched to any gene: 4. CDR3 coding DNA: TGTGCCAGTAGTACGACAGGGGGGGCTGAAAAACTGTTTTTT. Protein sequence: CASSTTGGAEKLFF.

In its sample, this clone was seen once. The chain combines TRBV6-6 with TRBJ2-1; 9 nucleotides align to TRBD1. Germline lookup yields CDR1 MNHNY and CDR2 SVGAGI (reference sequence). With V trimmed by 2 bases and J by 14 bases, 7 bases remained unmatched. CDR3 length: 13 residues. The CDR3 bases are TGTGCCAGCAGTTACGATCCCGGACAGGGGAAGTTCTTC. Translated: CASSYDPGQGKFF.

This chain joins TRBV2 and TRBJ2-7; perhaps TRBD2 as D (7 bases). The V and J ends lost 6 bases and 8 bases respectively, with 17 bases between them. Germline V gene sequence: CDR1 SNHLY, CDR2 FYNNEI. This CDR3 is built from 13 residues. CDR3 nucleotide sequence: TGTGCCAGCAGCGATAGGGAGGGGGTTCAGCAGTACGTC. Translated: CASSDREGVQQYV.

This clone was detected once. The rearrangement links TRBV10-3 to TRBJ1-5, with 11 bases aligning to TRBD1. This CDR3 is 14 amino acids long. CDR1 is ENHRY and CDR2 is SYGVKD in the germline V gene. The junction had 1 base not matched to a gene; V was cut back by 4 bases and J by 5 bases. The CDR3 bases are TGTGCCATCAGTGGGACAGGGGGCGATCAGCCCCAGCATTTT. Its protein product is CAISGTGGDQPQHF.

The chain carries TRBV29-1 and TRBJ1-4, with D possibly being TRBD1 (6 bases). V dropped 6 bases and J dropped 8 bases, with 16 bases sitting between them. CDR3 size: 13 residues. Germline V CDR1 and CDR2: SQVTM, ANQGSEA. The CDR3 loop reads CSVRKGVKEKLFF. The DNA for the CDR3 is TGCAGCGTCCGTAAGGGGGTCAAAGAAAAACTGTTTTTT.

The J gene is TRBJ1-1, the V gene TRBV12-3 or TRBV12-4; tentatively, D is TRBD1 (5 bases). The CDR3 totals 12 residues. Trimming stripped 4 bases from V and 7 bases from J, with 10 bases between. CDR3 residues: CASSWRQYEAFF. The CDR3 DNA is TGTGCCAGCAGTTGGCGACAGTATGAAGCTTTCTTT.

This clone was observed a handful of times. CDR3 region: CASSFSASLEQFF. CDR3 coding DNA: TGTGCCAGCAGTTTTAGTGCCTCTTTGGAGCAGTTCTTC. The chain uses TRBV12-3 or TRBV12-4 and TRBJ2-1; D unresolved. V shed 3 bases and J shed 10 bases, with 13 bases lying between them. The CDR3 extends over 13 amino acids.

The chain employs TRBV15 and TRBJ2-3, with D possibly matching TRBD1 (6 bases). Trimming removed 1 base from V and 2 bases from J, with 13 bases in between. The germline V gene has CDR1 LNHNV and CDR2 YYDKDF (reference sequence). The CDR3 has 16 amino acids. The CDR3 bases are TGTGCCACCAGCAGAGGGACAGCTTTTTACACAGATACGCAGTATTTT. This translates into CATSRGTAFYTDTQYF.

The chain's CDR3 is CASSYPIGGPEQPQHF. CDR3 DNA: TGTGCCAGCAGTTACCCGATTGGCGGGCCGGAGCAGCCCCAGCATTTT. V is TRBV6-6 and J is TRBJ1-5; no clear D gene. V was pared by 2 bases and J by 7 bases, with 18 bases between. Germline loops: CDR1 MNHNY, CDR2 SVGAGI (reference sequence). The CDR3 has 16 amino acids.

This chain links TRBV5-8 with TRBJ1-2; possible D gene TRBD1, 5 bases. V lost 4 bases and J 5 bases, leaving 18 bases between the germline ends. CDR1 is SGHTS and CDR2 is YDEGEE in the germline V gene. This CDR3 contains 15 residues. The CDR3 DNA sequence: TGTGCCAGCAGCCCGCCCCGGCCAGGGTTGTATGGCTACACCTTC. Residues: CASSPPRPGLYGYTF. Using reference TRBV5-8 and TRBJ1-2 for the parts outside the CDR3, the full variable domain is EAGVTQSPTHLIKTRGQQATLRCSPISGHTSVYWYQQALGLGLQFLLWYDEGEERNRGNFPPRFSGRQFPNYSSELNVNALELEDSALYLCASSPPRPGLYGYTFGSGTRLTVV.

V usage is TRBV5-6 and J usage is TRBJ1-1, with D unresolved. The CDR3 has 13 residues. Germline CDR1 is SGHDT and CDR2 is YYEEEE. Trimming cost V 0 bases and J 6 bases, with 9 bases left between them. The CDR3 nucleotides read TGTGCCAGCAGCTTGGGAGATTCGGCTGAAGCTTTCTTT. It is translated as CASSLGDSAEAFF. Looking up the rest from reference TRBV5-6 and TRBJ1-1 gives the full variable domain: DAGVTQSPTHLIKTRGQQVTLRCSPKSGHDTVSWYQQALGQGPQFIFQYYEEEERQRGNFPDRFSGHQFPNYSSELNVNALLLGDSALYLCASSLGDSAEAFFGQGTRLTVV.

V usage is TRBV3-1 (or the pseudogene TRBV3-2) and J usage is TRBJ2-3; a possible D gene is TRBD2 (6 bases). There are 12 residues in the CDR3. In germline, CDR1 is LGHDT, CDR2 YNNKEL (reference sequence). Between the trimmed V and J ends, which lost 5 bases and 4 bases, there was a span of 7 bases. The CDR3 DNA follows: TGTGCCAGCAGCGGGGGGTCAGATACGCAGTATTTT. Translation: CASSGGSDTQYF.

The rearrangement links TRBV5-1 to TRBJ1-4; the D is unclear. The CDR3 sequence is 12 residues long. Germline CDR1 is SGHRS and CDR2 is YFSETQ. Trimming pared 4 bases from V and 7 bases from J, leaving 8 bases between. CDR3 residues: CASSEAGEKLFF. CDR3 DNA: TGCGCCAGCAGCGAAGCAGGTGAAAAACTGTTTTTT.

This clone has a handful of counts. The chain joins TRBV6-5 to TRBJ2-1, with 11 bases aligning to TRBD2. The J segment lost 2 bases and the V segment lost 6 bases, leaving 3 bases of the junction unmatched. There are 15 residues in the CDR3. Germline loops: CDR1 MNHEY, CDR2 SVGAGI. The CDR3 nucleotides are TGTGCCAGCAGACTTAGCGGGAGGGCCTACAATGAGCAGTTCTTC. It encodes CASRLSGRAYNEQFF.

The chain recombines TRBV4-1 with TRBJ2-5, with 9 bases identical to TRBD1. Germline V gene sequence: CDR1 MGHRA, CDR2 YSYEKL. The length of the CDR3 is 15 residues. With 0 bases clipped from V and 5 bases from J, the junction kept 4 bases outside the gene matches. The DNA for the CDR3 is TGCGCCAGCAGCCAAGAGGACAGGGGATGGGAGACCCAGTACTTC. This sequence encodes CASSQEDRGWETQYF.

The gene calls are TRBV30 and TRBJ2-1; 9 bases fit TRBD2. There are 13 residues in the CDR3. CDR1 and CDR2 (germline): GTSNPN, SVGIG (reference sequence). The trim removed 7 bases at V and 5 bases at J, leaving 6 bases unmatched. DNA of the CDR3: TGTGCCTATAGCGGGAGCGTTCACAATGAGCAGTTCTTC. As protein: CAYSGSVHNEQFF.

In its sample, this clone was seen once. This chain uses TRBV19 with TRBJ1-2; maybe TRBD1 (5 bases). Trimming took 3 bases from V and 0 from J, leaving 17 bases between them. Germline CDR1 and CDR2: LNHDA and SQIVND (reference sequence). The CDR3 spans 17 residues. CDR3 residues: CASSMDRRDRANYGYTF. The CDR3 nucleotides read TGTGCCAGTAGTATGGATAGGAGAGACAGAGCTAACTATGGCTACACCTTC.

This chain joins TRBV3-1 (or the pseudogene TRBV3-2) and TRBJ1-1, with TRBD1 matching over 7 bases. The CDR3 contains 14 residues. Germline loops: CDR1 LGHDT, CDR2 YNNKEL (reference sequence). Trimming removed 3 bases from V and 4 bases from J; junction bases left unmatched: 5. The CDR3 sequence is CASSHSSGGTEAFF. CDR3 bases: TGTGCCAGCAGCCATTCCTCAGGGGGCACTGAAGCTTTCTTT.

This chain uses TRBV6-6 with TRBJ1-5; 8 bases agree with TRBD1. Germline assignment: CDR1 MNHNY and CDR2 SVGAGI (reference sequence). J was trimmed by 4 bases and V by 5 bases; bases with no gene match: 4. The CDR3 extends over 14 amino acids. The CDR3 sequence: CASSTGQVNQPQHF. The CDR3 bases are TGTGCCAGCAGTACGGGACAGGTAAATCAGCCCCAGCATTTT.

The chain combines TRBV29-1 with TRBJ2-5, with 10 bases that match TRBD2. The germline gives CDR1 SQVTM, CDR2 ANQGSEA. V was clipped by 3 bases and J by 7 bases; unmatched bases: 8. The CDR3 is 14 residues long. The CDR3 protein is CSVDPASGRGTQYF. CDR3 bases: TGCAGCGTTGACCCCGCTAGCGGGAGAGGGACCCAGTACTTC.

This chain joins TRBV10-1 and TRBJ2-1; 9 bases align to TRBD1. The V gene's germline CDR1 is WNHNN and CDR2 SYGVQD (reference sequence). The junction had 9 bases not matched to a gene; V was cut back by 8 bases and J by 7 bases. The CDR3 sequence is 14 residues long. CDR3 nucleotides: TGCGCCAGCGGACGGGACAGGGTTGGGAATGAGCAGTTCTTC. It specifies CASGRDRVGNEQFF.

J is TRBJ2-1 and V is TRBV6-5; 7 nucleotides agree with TRBD1. CDR3 length: 15 residues. The V segment lost 6 bases and the J segment 2 bases; nucleotides outside the gene matches: 7. Germline-derived CDR1 and CDR2 are MNHEY and SVGAGI. Written as DNA, the CDR3 is TGTGCCAGCAGGGGACAGCGAAAAACCTACAATGAGCAGTTCTTC. Translating gives CASRGQRKTYNEQFF.

The V call is TRBV2, the J call TRBJ2-3; TRBD1 matches at 7 bases. With V trimmed by 8 bases and J by 6 bases, 5 bases remained unmatched. In germline, CDR1 is SNHLY, CDR2 FYNNEI. This CDR3 is 12 amino acids long. CDR3 region: CASGTAEDTQYF. The DNA of the CDR3 is TGTGCCAGCGGGACAGCTGAGGATACGCAGTATTTT.

CDR3 DNA sequence: TGTGCCAGCAGCCAAGAGGGGTGGACAGGGATATGGAGAAACACCATATATTTT. The encoded protein is CASSQEGWTGIWRNTIYF. The chain has TRBV3-1 (or the pseudogene TRBV3-2) and TRBJ1-3; TRBD1 agrees at 8 bases. Germline lookup yields CDR1 LGHDT and CDR2 YNNKEL (reference sequence). CDR3 length: 18 residues. V shed 0 bases, J shed 5 bases, and the junction held 12 bases outside the gene matches.

This clone has a handful of counts. The J gene is TRBJ2-7, the V gene TRBV3-1 (or the pseudogene TRBV3-2); a weak D match, TRBD2 (5 bases). V lost 4 bases and J 7 bases, leaving 17 bases between the germline ends. CDR1 and CDR2 (germline): LGHDT, YNNKEL (reference sequence). This CDR3 spans 14 amino acids. CDR3 DNA: TGTGCCAGCAGCCCCTTGACGAGGGCCGGGGAGCAGTACTTC. The encoded protein is CASSPLTRAGEQYF.

The rearrangement uses TRBV27 and TRBJ2-5; 13 bases line up with TRBD2. CDR3 size: 16 residues. The junction had 8 bases not matched to a gene; V was cut back by 5 bases and J by 5 bases. Germline assignment: CDR1 MNHEY and CDR2 SMNVEV (reference sequence). CDR3 nucleotides: TGTGCCAGCAGTCCCAGAGGACTAGCGGGGGTGGAGACCCAGTACTTC. This sequence encodes CASSPRGLAGVETQYF.

The gene calls are TRBV29-1 and TRBJ1-2, with D tentatively TRBD1 (5 bases). With 7 bases removed from V and 0 bases from J, the gap between germline ends came to 12 bases. This CDR3 comprises 13 residues. Germline CDR1 is SQVTM and CDR2 is ANQGSEA. Here the CDR3 reads CSGGTGTNYGYTF. In nucleotides, the CDR3 is TGCAGCGGGGGGACGGGTACTAACTATGGCTACACCTTC.

The chain couples TRBV6-6 to TRBJ2-1, with 7 bases matching TRBD2. The CDR3 runs to 13 residues. CDR1 is MNHNY and CDR2 is SVGAGI in the germline V gene (reference sequence). Trimming at V came to 7 bases and at J to 6 bases, leaving 6 bases not matched to a gene. CDR3 in amino acids: CASTETSFNEQFF. The CDR3 DNA reads TGTGCCAGCACCGAGACTAGCTTCAATGAGCAGTTCTTC.

This sequence joins TRBV6-5 and TRBJ2-4; D may be TRBD2 (5 bases). CDR1 is MNHEY, CDR2 SVGAGI, per germline. Trimming removed 3 bases at V and 9 bases at J, with 12 bases between. The CDR3 is made up of 13 amino acids. The CDR3 nucleotides read TGTGCCAGCAGTTATATAGGGAGCGGCATTCAGTACTTC. It is translated as CASSYIGSGIQYF.

This clone has a handful of counts. The gene calls are TRBV7-8 and TRBJ2-7; the D gene is possibly TRBD1 (8 bases). CDR3 length equals 14 residues. Looked up from germline, CDR1 is SGHVS and CDR2 is FQNEAQ. The V end was cut by 0 bases, the J end by 6 bases, with 12 bases between. The chain's CDR3 is CASSLAYRGGEQYF. In DNA form, the CDR3 reads TGTGCCAGCAGCTTAGCGTACAGGGGGGGCGAGCAGTACTTC. The full variable domain, with the rest looked up from reference TRBV7-8 and TRBJ2-7, is GAGVSQSPRYKVAKRGQDVALRCDPISGHVSLFWYQQALGQGPEFLTYFQNEAQLDKSGLPSDRFFAERPEGSVSTLKIQRTQQEDSAVYLCASSLAYRGGEQYFGPGTRLTVT.

The chain uses TRBV19 and TRBJ1-6, with D maybe TRBD1 (5 bases). Germline CDR1 and CDR2: LNHDA and SQIVND (reference sequence). Trimming took off 2 bases at V and 6 bases at J, with 11 bases between the two ends. The length of the CDR3 is 15 residues. The CDR3 region has the DNA TGTGCCAGTAGTATAAGTGGGGCTGGTAATTCACCCCTCCACTTT. It yields the protein CASSISGAGNSPLHF.